This T cell receptor beta chain was identified in a study of CD8 T cells in Susac syndrome. Overall study: Clinically active disease was present in 5 or 6 of the sequenced Susac syndrome patients. Roughly eight of these patients were in remission.

Worth noting for this clonotype: Its antigen is not identified.

With random hexamers, reverse transcription was performed on about 0.45 to 1 ug of RNA. The CDR3 of TCR beta was amplified by immunoSEQ multiplex PCR across 54 Vbeta and 13 Jbeta. TCRdb passed the immunoSEQ multiplex PCR reads through MiXCR, listing each CDR3 protein once. The sample comprises under 200,000 distinct CDR3 sequences, more than 85% of which are singletons, and around 0.079% rests with the top ten. Study-wide findings and caveats: Within Susac syndrome CD4+ T cell repertoires, clonal expansion was not evident.

The V end lost 5 bases, the J end lost 5 bases, and 13 bases lay between the germline ends. Germline V CDR1 and CDR2: MDHEN, SYDVKM. The CDR3 contains 14 residues. The chain has TRBV28 and TRBJ1-5; D might be TRBD1 (6 bases). The specimen sequenced was CD4+ T cells from PBMCs. The sequence was collected from a human donor with Susac syndrome. The CDR3 region is CASSLGTLDQPQHF. DNA for the CDR3: TGTGCCAGCAGTCTCGGGACACTAGATCAGCCCCAGCATTTT.